A selection of T cell receptor beta chains follows, all from one sample in a study of cytomegalovirus exposure and HLA in healthy donors. The data were produced by immunoSEQ multiplex PCR, yet TCRdb's version contains in-frame clones alone and is incomplete. The top ten hold roughly 0.76% of the sample, which has about 110,000 clones, about three quarters seen once. Sequencing was done on a sample of PBMCs. The source of these receptors is a boy under 18 in good health and CMV-seronegative. The CDR3 runs from the conserved cysteine through the conserved F or W.

J gene | CDR3 length | V gene | CDR3 protein
TRBJ2-7 | 15 | TRBV7-3 | CASSRYSGVSYEQYF
TRBJ2-1 | 16 | TRBV19 | CASSGPGLADYNEQFF
TRBJ2-3 | 15 | TRBV2 | CASSPGTQRADTQYF
TRBJ1-5 | 16 | TRBV5-1 | CASSRLRPRDNQPQHF
TRBJ1-2 | 15 | TRBV5-6 | CASSPPRTGFYGYTF
TRBJ2-7 | 15 | TRBV28 | CASTQAGTASYEQYF
TRBJ1-6 | 17 | TRBV5-5 | CASSERDRGPRSSPLHF
TRBJ1-5 | 16 | TRBV27 | CASSLLGQGRKQPQHF
TRBJ2-5 | 12 | TRBV9 | CASSDPQETQYF
TRBJ1-4 | 15 | TRBV25-1 | CASSVRATGSEKLFF
TRBJ1-2 | 16 | TRBV4-3 | CASSQEGLQAYYGYTF
TRBJ2-1 | 14 | TRBV29-1 | CSAGQGARGDEQFF
TRBJ2-7 | 13 | TRBV30 | CAWSKAPGTGAYF
TRBJ2-4 | 14 | TRBV2 | CASSSGGSQNIQYF
TRBJ2-7 | 15 | TRBV11-3 | CASSLGDTGGREQYF
TRBJ1-5 | 15 | TRBV4-3 | CASSQDFSPRQPQHF
TRBJ2-5 | 11 | TRBV11-2 | CASSTKETQYF
TRBJ1-5 | 14 | TRBV6-5 | CASSTGTGDQPQHF